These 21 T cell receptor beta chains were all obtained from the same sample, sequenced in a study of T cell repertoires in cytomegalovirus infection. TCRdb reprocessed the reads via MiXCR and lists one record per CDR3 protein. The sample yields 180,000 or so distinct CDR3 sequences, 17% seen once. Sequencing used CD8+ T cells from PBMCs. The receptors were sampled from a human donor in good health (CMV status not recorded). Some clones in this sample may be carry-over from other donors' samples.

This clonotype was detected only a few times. The CDR3 loop is CASTYGTREKLFF. The CDR3 DNA reads TGTGCCAGCACCTACGGGACTCGTGAAAAACTGTTTTTT. This chain joins TRBV12-3 or TRBV12-4 and TRBJ1-4; tentative D call: TRBD1 (5 bases). The CDR3 runs 13 residues. V was trimmed by 7 bases and J by 7 bases, leaving 13 bases between them.

The CDR3 loop reads CASSRRLGSYNEQFF. The CDR3 DNA is TGTGCCAGCAGTCGAAGACTGGGCTCCTACAATGAGCAGTTCTTC. The chain combines TRBV7-6 with TRBJ2-1, with D uncertain. CDR3 size: 15 residues. Germline lookup yields CDR1 SGHVS and CDR2 FNYEAQ. The V and J ends lost 6 bases and 0 bases respectively, with 12 bases between them.

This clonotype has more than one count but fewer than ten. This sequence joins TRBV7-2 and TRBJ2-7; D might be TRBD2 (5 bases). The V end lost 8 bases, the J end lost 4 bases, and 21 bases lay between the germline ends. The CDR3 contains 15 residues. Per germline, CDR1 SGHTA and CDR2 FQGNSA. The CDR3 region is CASGWFDGPGYEQYF. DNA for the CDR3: TGTGCCAGCGGTTGGTTTGATGGCCCGGGATACGAGCAGTACTTC. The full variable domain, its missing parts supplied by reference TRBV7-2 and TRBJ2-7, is GAGVSQSPSNKVTEKGKDVELRCDPISGHTALYWYRQSLGQGLEFLIYFQGNSAPDKSGLPSDRFSAERTGGSVSTLTIQRTQQEDSAVYLCASGWFDGPGYEQYFGPGTRLTVT.

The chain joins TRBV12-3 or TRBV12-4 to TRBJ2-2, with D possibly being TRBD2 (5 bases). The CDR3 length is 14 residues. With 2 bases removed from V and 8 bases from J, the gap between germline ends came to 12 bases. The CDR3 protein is CASSLYPGNGELFF. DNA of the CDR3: TGTGCCAGCAGTTTATACCCGGGGAATGGGGAGCTGTTTTTT.

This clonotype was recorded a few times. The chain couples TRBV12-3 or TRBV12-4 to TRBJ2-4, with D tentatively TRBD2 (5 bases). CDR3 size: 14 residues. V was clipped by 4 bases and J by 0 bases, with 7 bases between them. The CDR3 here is CASSSGIAKNIQYF. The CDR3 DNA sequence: TGTGCCAGCAGTTCGGGAATAGCCAAAAACATTCAGTACTTC.

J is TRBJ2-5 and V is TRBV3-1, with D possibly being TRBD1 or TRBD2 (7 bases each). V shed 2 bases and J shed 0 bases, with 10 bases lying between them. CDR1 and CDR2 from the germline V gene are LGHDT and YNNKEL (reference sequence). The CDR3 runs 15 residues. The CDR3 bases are TGTGCCAGCAGCCAACAGGGGGGGTACCAAGAGACCCAGTACTTC. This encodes CASSQQGGYQETQYF.

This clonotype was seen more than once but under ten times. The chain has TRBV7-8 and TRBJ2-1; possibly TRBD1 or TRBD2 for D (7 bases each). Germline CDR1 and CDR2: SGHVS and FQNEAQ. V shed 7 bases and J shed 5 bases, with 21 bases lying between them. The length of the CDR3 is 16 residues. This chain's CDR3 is CASKEVVAGGDNEQFF. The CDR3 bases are TGTGCCAGCAAGGAGGTTGTGGCAGGGGGGGACAATGAGCAGTTCTTC. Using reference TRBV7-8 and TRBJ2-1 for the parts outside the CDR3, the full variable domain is GAGVSQSPRYKVAKRGQDVALRCDPISGHVSLFWYQQALGQGPEFLTYFQNEAQLDKSGLPSDRFFAERPEGSVSTLKIQRTQQEDSAVYLCASKEVVAGGDNEQFFGPGTRLTVL.

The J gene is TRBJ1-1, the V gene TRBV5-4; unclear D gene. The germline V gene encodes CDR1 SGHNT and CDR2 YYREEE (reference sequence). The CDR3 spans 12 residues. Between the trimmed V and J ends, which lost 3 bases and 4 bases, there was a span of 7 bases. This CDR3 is CASSSEGTEAFF. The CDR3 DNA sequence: TGTGCCAGCAGCTCGGAAGGCACTGAAGCTTTCTTT.

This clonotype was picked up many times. The CDR3 DNA is TGTGCCAGCAGCTCGACCTACGAGCAGTACTTC. Translating gives CASSSTYEQYF. This rearrangement joins TRBV7-2 to TRBJ2-7; no reliable D call. Trimming left V 4 bases short and J 2 bases short, with 3 bases between. Germline-derived CDR1 and CDR2 are SGHTA and FQGNSA. The CDR3 runs 11 residues.

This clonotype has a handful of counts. The CDR3 bases are TGTGCCAGCAGCCCGACAGGTTCCCTGGTGGAAGCTTTCTTT. Translation gives CASSPTGSLVEAFF. The J gene is TRBJ1-1, the V gene TRBV7-2, with D possibly being TRBD1 (6 bases). Trimming removed 5 bases at V and 8 bases at J, with 18 bases between. This CDR3 has 14 amino acids. The germline V gene encodes CDR1 SGHTA and CDR2 FQGNSA.

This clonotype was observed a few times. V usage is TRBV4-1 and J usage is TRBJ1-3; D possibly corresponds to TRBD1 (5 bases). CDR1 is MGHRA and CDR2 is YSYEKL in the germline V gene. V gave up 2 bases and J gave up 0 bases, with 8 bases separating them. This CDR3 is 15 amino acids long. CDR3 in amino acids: CASSQQQDSGNTIYF. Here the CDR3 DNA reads TGCGCCAGCAGCCAACAACAGGACTCTGGAAACACCATATATTTT.

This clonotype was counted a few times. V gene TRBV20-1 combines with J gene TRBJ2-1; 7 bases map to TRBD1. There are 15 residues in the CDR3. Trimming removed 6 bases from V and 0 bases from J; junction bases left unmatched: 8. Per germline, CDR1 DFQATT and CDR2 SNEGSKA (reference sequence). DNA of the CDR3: TGCAGTGCACCGGGACAGCTGAGCTCCTACAATGAGCAGTTCTTC. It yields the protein CSAPGQLSSYNEQFF.

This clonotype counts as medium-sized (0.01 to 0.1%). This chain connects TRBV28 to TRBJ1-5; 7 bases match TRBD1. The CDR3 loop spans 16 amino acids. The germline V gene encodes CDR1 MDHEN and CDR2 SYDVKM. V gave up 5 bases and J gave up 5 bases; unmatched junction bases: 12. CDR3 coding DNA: TGTGCCAGCAGTCTACCCTGGACAGGCGGGGATCAGCCCCAGCATTTT. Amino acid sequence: CASSLPWTGGDQPQHF.

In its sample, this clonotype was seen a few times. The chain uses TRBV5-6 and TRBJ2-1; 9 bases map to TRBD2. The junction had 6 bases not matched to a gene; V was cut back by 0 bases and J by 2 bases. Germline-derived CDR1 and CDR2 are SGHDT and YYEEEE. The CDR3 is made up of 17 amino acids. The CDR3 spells CASSLGGLAGTYNEQFF. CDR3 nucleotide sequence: TGTGCCAGCAGCTTGGGAGGGCTAGCGGGGACCTACAATGAGCAGTTCTTC.

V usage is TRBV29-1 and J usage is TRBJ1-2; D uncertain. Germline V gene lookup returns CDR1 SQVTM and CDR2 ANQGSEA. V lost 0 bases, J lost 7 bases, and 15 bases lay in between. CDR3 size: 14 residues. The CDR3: CSVEDHGEELGYTF. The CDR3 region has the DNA TGCAGCGTTGAAGATCATGGAGAGGAGCTTGGCTACACCTTC.

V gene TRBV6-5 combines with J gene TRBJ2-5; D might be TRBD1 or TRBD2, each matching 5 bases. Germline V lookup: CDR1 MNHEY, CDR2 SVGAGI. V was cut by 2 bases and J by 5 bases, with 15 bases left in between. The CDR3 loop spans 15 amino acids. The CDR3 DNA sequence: TGTGCCAGCAGTTACGGGTCAGGGAGCGCCGAGACCCAGTACTTC. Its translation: CASSYGSGSAETQYF.

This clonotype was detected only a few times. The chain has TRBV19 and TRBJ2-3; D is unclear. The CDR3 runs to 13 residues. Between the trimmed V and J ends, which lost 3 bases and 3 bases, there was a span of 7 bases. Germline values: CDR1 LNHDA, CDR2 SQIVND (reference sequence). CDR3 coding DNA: TGTGCCAGTAGTATTTTAGCTACAGATACGCAGTATTTT. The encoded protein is CASSILATDTQYF.

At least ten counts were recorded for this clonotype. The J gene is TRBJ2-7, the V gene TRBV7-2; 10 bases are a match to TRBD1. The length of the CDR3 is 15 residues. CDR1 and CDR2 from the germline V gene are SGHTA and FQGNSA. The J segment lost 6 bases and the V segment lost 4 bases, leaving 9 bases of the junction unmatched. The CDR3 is CASSSRDRGSVEQYF. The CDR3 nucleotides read TGTGCCAGCAGCTCCAGGGACAGGGGTTCGGTCGAGCAGTACTTC.

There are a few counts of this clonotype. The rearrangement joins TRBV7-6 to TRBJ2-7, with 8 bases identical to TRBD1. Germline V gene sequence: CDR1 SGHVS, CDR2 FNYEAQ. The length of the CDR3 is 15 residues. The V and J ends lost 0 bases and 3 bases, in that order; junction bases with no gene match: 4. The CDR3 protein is CASSLADRGGYEQYF. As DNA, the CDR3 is TGTGCCAGCAGCTTAGCCGACAGGGGAGGCTACGAGCAGTACTTC. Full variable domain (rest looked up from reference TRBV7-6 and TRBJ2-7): GAGVSQSPRYKVTKRGQDVALRCDPISGHVSLYWYRQALGQGPEFLTYFNYEAQQDKSGLPNDRFSAERPEGSISTLTIQRTEQRDSAMYRCASSLADRGGYEQYFGPGTRLTVT.

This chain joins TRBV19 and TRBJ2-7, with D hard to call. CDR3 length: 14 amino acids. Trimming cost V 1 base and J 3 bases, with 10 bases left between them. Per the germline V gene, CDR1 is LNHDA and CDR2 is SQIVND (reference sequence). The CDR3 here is CASSIGGRNYEQYF. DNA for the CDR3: TGTGCCAGTAGTATAGGCGGCCGAAACTACGAGCAGTACTTC.

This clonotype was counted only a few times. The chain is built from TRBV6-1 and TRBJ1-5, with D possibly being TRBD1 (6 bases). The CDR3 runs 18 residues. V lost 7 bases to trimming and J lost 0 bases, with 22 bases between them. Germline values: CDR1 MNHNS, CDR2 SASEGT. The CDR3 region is CASNLVQTDSYSNQPQHF. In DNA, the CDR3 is TGTGCCAGCAACCTAGTTCAAACGGACAGTTATAGCAATCAGCCCCAGCATTTT.